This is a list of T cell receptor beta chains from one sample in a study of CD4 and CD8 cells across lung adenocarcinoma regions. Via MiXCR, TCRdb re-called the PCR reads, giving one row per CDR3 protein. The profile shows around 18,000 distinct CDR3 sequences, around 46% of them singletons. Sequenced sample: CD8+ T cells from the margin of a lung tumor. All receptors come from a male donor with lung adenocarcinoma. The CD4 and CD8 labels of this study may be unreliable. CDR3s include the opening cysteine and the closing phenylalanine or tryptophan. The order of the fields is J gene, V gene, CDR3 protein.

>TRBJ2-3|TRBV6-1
CASSGAGTGVEDTQYF
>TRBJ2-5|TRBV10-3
CATLGETQYF
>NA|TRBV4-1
CASSQDPARAFGYEQYF
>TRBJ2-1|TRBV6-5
CASSYSTGTEQFF
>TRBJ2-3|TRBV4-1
CASSQLGLSTDTQYF
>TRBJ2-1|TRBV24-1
CATSDKDRDPYNEQFF
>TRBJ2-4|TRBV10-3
CGTSAADMQYF
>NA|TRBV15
CATSRRTGDETQYF
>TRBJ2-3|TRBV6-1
CASRVSGSGLNAQYF
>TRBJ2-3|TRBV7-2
CASSRQGPTDTQYF
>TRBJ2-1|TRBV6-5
CASRRTLAGGYNEQFF
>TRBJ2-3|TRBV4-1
CASSLTRDSSFPAQYF
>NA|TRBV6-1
CASRAEANTYQETQYF
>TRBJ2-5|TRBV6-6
CASSFGSGGSQYF
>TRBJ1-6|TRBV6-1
CASHRQLDSPLHF
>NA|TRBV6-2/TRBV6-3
CASSYDRGGADQETQYF
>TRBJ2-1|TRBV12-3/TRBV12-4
CASSPTSGRFYNEQFF